The entry below describes one T cell receptor (beta chain). Deletions cut 4 bases from V and 6 bases from J, with 9 bases between. The V gene's germline CDR1 is WNHNN and CDR2 SYGVQD (reference sequence). This CDR3 is built from 13 residues. This record comes from a study of control samples from healthy donors and cancer patients. Repertoires were generated with immunoSEQ multiplex PCR, while TCRdb's copy carries only in-frame clones and drops some. The data contain some 120,000 clones, 75% to 95% of them singletons. This sequence originates from a man younger than 35 in good health. Sequences were obtained from blood. This rearrangement joins TRBV10-1 to TRBJ2-2; a weak D match, TRBD2 (5 bases). The CDR3 protein is CASSALAPGELFF. The CDR3, as DNA: TGCGCCAGCAGTGCTCTAGCTCCCGGGGAGCTGTTTTTT.